Below, one TCR beta chain is given with its context. What it recognizes is unknown. This record comes from a study of cytomegalovirus exposure and HLA in healthy donors. Amplification used 60 Vbeta primers and 13 Jbeta primers. Generated by immunoSEQ multiplex PCR, the TCRdb table keeps only in-frame clones and is missing some. Of a few hundred thousand clones in the sample, roughly 80% are singletons; the top ten hold 2.9%. The CDR3 has 15 residues. The germline V gene has CDR1 SNHLY and CDR2 FYNNEI. With 1 base removed from V and 1 base from J, the gap between germline ends came to 10 bases. Notes on the study in general: In an earlier analysis, about 87% or about 30%: the productive usage of most TCR beta V segments. As was reported, the HLA-A and HLA-B alleles of most subjects were accurately predicted from TCR beta sequences. Rarity marked most TCR sequences, yet some public TCRs occurred in many donors.

Sequencing used PBMCs. V is TRBV2 and J is TRBJ2-5; weak D call: TRBD2 (6 bases). The sequence came from a young man in good health and CMV-seronegative. CDR3 residues: CASSEGGEIQETQYF. The CDR3 region has the DNA TGTGCCAGCAGTGAAGGGGGGGAGATCCAAGAGACCCAGTACTTC.